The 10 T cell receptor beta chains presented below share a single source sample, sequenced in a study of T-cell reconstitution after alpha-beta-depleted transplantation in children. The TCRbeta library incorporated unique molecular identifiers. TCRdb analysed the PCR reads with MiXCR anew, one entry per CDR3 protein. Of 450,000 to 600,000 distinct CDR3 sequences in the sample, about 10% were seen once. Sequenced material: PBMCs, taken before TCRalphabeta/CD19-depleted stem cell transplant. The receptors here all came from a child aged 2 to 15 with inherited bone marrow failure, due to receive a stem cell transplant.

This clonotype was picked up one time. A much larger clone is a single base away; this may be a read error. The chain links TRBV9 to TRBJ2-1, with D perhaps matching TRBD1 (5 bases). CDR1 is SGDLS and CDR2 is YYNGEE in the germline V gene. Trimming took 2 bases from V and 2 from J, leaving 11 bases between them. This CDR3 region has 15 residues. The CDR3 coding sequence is TGTGCCAGCAGCGTTTACAGGTGCCCCTACAATGAGCAGTTCTTC. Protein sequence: CASSVYRCPYNEQFF. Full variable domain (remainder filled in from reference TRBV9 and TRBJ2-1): DSGVTQTPKHLITATGQRVTLRCSPRSGDLSVYWYQQSLDQGLQFLIQYYNGEERAKGNILERFSAQQFPDLHSELNLSSLELGDSALYFCASSVYRCPYNEQFFGPGTRLTVL.

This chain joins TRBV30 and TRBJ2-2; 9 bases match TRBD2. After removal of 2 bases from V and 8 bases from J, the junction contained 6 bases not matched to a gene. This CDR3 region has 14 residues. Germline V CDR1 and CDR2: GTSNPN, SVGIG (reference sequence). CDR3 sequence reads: CAWSYGGGEGELFF. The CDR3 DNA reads TGTGCCTGGAGTTATGGCGGGGGGGAAGGGGAGCTGTTTTTT.

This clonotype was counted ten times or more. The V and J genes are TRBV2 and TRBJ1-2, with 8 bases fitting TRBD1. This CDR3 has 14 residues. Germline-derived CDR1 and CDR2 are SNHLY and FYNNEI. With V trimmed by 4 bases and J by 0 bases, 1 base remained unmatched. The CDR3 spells CASSGTGTNYGYTF. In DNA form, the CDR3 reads TGTGCCAGCAGTGGGACAGGGACTAACTATGGCTACACCTTC. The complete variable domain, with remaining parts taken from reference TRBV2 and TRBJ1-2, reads EPEVTQTPSHQVTQMGQEVILRCVPISNHLYFYWYRQILGQKVEFLVSFYNNEISEKSEIFDDQFSVERPDGSNFTLKIRSTKLEDSAMYFCASSGTGTNYGYTFGSGTRLTVV.

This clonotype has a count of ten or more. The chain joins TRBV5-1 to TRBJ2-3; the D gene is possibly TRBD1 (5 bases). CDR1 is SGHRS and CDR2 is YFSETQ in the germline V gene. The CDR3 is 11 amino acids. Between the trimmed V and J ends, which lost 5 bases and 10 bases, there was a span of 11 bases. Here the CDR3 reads CASRQGRAQYF. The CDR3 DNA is TGCGCCAGCAGGCAGGGAAGGGCGCAGTATTTT. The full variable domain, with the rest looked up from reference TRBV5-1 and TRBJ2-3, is KAGVTQTPRYLIKTRGQQVTLSCSPISGHRSVSWYQQTPGQGLQFLFEYFSETQRNKGNFPGRFSGRQFSNSRSEMNVSTLELGDSALYLCASRQGRAQYFGPGTRLTVL.

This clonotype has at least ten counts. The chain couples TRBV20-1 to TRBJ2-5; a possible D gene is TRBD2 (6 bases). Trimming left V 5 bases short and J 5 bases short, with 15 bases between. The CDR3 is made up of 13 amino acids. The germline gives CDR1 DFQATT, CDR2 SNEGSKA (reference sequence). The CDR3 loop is CSAPGLTLETQYF. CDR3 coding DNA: TGCAGTGCTCCGGGACTCACACTGGAGACCCAGTACTTC.

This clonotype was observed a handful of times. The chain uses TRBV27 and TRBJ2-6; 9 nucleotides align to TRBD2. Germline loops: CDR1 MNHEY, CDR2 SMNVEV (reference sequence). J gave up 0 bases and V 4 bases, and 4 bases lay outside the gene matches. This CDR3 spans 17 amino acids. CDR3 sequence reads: CASSWASGTSGANVLTF. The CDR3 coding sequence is TGTGCCAGCAGTTGGGCTAGCGGGACCTCTGGGGCCAACGTCCTGACTTTC.

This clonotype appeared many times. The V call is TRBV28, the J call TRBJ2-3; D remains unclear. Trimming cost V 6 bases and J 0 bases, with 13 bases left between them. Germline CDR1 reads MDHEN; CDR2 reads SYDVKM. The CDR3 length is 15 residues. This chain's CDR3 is CASRDTSVSTDTQYF. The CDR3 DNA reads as TGTGCCAGCAGAGATACCAGCGTCAGCACAGATACGCAGTATTTT.

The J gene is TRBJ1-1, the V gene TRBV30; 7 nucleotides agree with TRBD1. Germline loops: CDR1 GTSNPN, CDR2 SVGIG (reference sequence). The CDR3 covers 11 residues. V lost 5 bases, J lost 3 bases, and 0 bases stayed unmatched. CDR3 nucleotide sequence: TGTGCCTGGGACAGGGACACTGAAGCTTTCTTT. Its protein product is CAWDRDTEAFF. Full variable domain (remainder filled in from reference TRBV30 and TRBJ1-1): SQTIHQWPATLVQPVGSPLSLECTVEGTSNPNLYWYRQAAGRGLQLLFYSVGIGQISSEVPQNLSASRPQDRQFILSSKKLLLSDSGFYLCAWDRDTEAFFGQGTRLTVV.

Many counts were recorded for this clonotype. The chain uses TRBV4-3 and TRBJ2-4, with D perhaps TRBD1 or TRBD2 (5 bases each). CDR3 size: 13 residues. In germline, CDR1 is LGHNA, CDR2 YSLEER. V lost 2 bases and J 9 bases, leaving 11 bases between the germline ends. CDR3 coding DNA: TGCGCCAGCAGCCAAATTTGGGACGCCATTCAGTACTTC. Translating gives CASSQIWDAIQYF.

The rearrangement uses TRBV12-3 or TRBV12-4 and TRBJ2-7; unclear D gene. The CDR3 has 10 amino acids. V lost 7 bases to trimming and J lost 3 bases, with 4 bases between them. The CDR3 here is CASTHYEQYF. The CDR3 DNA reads TGTGCCAGCACGCACTACGAGCAGTACTTC.